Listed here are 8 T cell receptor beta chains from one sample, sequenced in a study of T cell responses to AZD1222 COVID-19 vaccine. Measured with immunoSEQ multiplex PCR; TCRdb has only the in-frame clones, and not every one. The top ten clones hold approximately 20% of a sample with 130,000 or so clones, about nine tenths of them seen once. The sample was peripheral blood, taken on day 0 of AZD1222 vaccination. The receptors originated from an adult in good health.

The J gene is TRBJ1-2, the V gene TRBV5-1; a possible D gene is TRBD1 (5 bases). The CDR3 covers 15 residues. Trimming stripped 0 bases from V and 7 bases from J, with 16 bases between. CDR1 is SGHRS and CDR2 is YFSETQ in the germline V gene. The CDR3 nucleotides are TGCGCCAGCAGCTTGGATGGGGGAGACTATCGTGGCTACACCTTC. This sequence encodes CASSLDGGDYRGYTF.

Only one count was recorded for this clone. The CDR3 is CASSQGGTDNSPLHF. The CDR3 nucleotides read TGTGCCAGCAGCCAAGGTGGGACAGACAATTCACCCCTCCACTTT. The chain employs TRBV4-2 and TRBJ1-6, with 7 bases that match TRBD1. This CDR3 spans 15 amino acids. Trimming took 1 base from V and 7 from J; bases not matched to a gene: 4. Per the germline V gene, CDR1 is LGHNA and CDR2 is YNFKEQ.

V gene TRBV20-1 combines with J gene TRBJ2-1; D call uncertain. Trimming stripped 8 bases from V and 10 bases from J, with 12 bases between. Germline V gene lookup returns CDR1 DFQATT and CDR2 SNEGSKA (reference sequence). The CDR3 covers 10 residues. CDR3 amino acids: CSSLTGEQFF. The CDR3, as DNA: TGCAGTTCGCTCACCGGGGAGCAGTTCTTC.

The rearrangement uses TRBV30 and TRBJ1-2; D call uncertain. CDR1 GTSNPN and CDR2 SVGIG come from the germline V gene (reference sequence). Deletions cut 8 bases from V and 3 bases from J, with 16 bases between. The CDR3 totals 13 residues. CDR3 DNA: TGTGCCGGCACGGGCCCCGGAGACTATGGCTACACCTTC. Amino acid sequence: CAGTGPGDYGYTF.

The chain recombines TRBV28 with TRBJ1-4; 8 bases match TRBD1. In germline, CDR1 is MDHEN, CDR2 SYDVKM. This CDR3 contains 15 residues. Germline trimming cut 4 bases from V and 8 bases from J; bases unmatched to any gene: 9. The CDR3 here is CASSSLQGAQEKLFF. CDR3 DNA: TGTGCCAGCAGTTCCCTCCAGGGGGCGCAGGAAAAACTGTTTTTT.

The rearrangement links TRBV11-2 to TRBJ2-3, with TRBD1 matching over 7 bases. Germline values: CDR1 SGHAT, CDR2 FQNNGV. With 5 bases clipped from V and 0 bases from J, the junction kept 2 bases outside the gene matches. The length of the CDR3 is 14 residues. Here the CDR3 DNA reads TGTGCCAGCAGCAGGGGACAGAGCACAGATACGCAGTATTTT. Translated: CASSRGQSTDTQYF.

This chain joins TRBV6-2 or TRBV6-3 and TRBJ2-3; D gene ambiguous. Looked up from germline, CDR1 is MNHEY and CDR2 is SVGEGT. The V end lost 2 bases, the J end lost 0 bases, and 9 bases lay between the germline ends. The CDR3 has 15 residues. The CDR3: CASSYHVTSTDTQYF. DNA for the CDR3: TGTGCCAGCAGTTACCACGTAACTAGCACAGATACGCAGTATTTT.

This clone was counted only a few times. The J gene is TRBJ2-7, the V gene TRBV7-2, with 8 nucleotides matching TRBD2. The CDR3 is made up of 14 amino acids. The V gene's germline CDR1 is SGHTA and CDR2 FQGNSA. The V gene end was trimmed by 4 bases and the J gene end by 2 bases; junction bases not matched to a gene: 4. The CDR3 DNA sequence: TGTGCCAGCAGCTCCGGGGGGGGGCCCTACGAGCAGTACTTC. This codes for CASSSGGGPYEQYF.